This TCR beta chain came from a study of cytomegalovirus exposure and HLA in healthy donors. Findings of the study overall: Specific recognition of CMV antigens was confirmed in vitro for a few chains (all CMV-associated).

This clone was observed a single time. Its antigen is not known. The CDR3 extends over 15 amino acids. In germline, CDR1 is PRHDT, CDR2 FYEKMQ (reference sequence). V lost 5 bases, J lost 3 bases, and 16 bases lay in between. Repertoires were generated with immunoSEQ multiplex PCR, while TCRdb's copy carries only in-frame clones and drops some. The sample includes 150,000 to 250,000 clones, 80% to 90% seen only once; the top ten take 1% to 1.5%. The donors were members of the validation cohort, which comprised roughly 130 subjects and was separate from the first cohort of 670 or so subjects. The chain joins TRBV13 to TRBJ1-2; weak D call: TRBD1 (6 bases). Sequencing input: PBMCs. The TCR originated in a woman aged 25 to 39 in good health and CMV-seronegative. This CDR3 is CASSKAQGLHYGYTF. The CDR3 DNA follows: TGTGCCAGCAGCAAAGCGCAGGGGCTCCACTATGGCTACACCTTC.